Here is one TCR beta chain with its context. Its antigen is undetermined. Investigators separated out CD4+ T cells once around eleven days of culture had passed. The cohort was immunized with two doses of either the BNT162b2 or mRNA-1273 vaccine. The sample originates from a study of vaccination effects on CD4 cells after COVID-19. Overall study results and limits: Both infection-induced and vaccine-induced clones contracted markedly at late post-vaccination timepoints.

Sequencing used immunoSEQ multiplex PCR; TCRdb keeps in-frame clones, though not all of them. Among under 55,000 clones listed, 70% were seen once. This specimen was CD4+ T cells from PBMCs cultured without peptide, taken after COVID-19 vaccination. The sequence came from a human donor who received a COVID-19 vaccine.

The CDR3 region has the DNA TGTGCCATCAGCCTAGCCGGAGACGGCGCTGAAGCTTTCTTT. Translated: CAISLAGDGAEAFF. V gene TRBV10-3 combines with J gene TRBJ1-1; D ambiguous. The CDR3 is 14 residues long. V lost 6 bases and J lost 6, with 17 bases in between. Germline CDR1 ENHRY, CDR2 SYGVKD.